This T cell receptor beta chain was recorded in a study of T cell repertoires in cytomegalovirus infection. Study-level information: Through public TCR beta signatures, both CMV infection and matching HLA type were indicated.

TCRdb passed the reads through MiXCR, listing each CDR3 protein once. This table holds approximately 97,000 distinct CDR3 sequences, approximately 15% found once. As regards this clonotype: Antigen unknown.

General observations from the study: Summed public TCR beta family frequency identified CMV carriers bearing the relevant HLA. The ex vivo response was dominated by HLA-C-restricted CMV-specific TCR beta clonotypes.

The TCR sequence derives from a human donor in good health (CMV status not recorded). Some clones in this sample may be carry-over from other donors' samples. Sequencing input: PBMCs.

In nucleotides, the CDR3 is TGCAGTGCTAGAGCCAGGACGGGATCTCACAATGAGCAGTTCTTC. Amino acids: CSARARTGSHNEQFF. The V call is TRBV20-1, the J call TRBJ2-1; D is possibly TRBD2 (5 bases). CDR1 is DFQATT and CDR2 is SNEGSKA in the germline V gene (reference sequence). V shed 1 base and J shed 5 bases, with 15 bases lying between them. The CDR3 loop spans 15 amino acids.